This entry is about one T cell receptor beta chain. Its antigen is not known. Libraries were prepared by immunoSEQ multiplex PCR; TCRdb keeps only in-frame clonotypes and omits some of them. The sample records over 75,000 clones, roughly four fifths being singletons. This entry belongs to a study of radiotherapy plus CTLA-4 blockade in lung cancer. Focal radiation and CTLA-4 blockade (ipilimumab) were tested in chemo-refractory metastatic non-small-cell lung cancer patients. Study results and caveats: Response was reportedly best predicted by early blood T cell clone dynamics, with interferon-beta.

The CDR3 contains 14 residues. V was clipped by 11 bases and J by 7 bases, with 18 bases between them. Per the germline V gene, CDR1 is MDHEN and CDR2 is SYDVKM. Sequencing used peripheral blood, obtained from a patient treated with radiotherapy plus ipilimumab. The chain combines TRBV28 with TRBJ1-6; the D gene is possibly TRBD1 (5 bases). The source is a human donor with non-small cell lung cancer who had stable disease on radiotherapy plus ipilimumab. In nucleotides, the CDR3 is TGTGCCGGGGGGGACGGGGGATCAAATTCACCCCTCCACTTT. This codes for CAGGDGGSNSPLHF.